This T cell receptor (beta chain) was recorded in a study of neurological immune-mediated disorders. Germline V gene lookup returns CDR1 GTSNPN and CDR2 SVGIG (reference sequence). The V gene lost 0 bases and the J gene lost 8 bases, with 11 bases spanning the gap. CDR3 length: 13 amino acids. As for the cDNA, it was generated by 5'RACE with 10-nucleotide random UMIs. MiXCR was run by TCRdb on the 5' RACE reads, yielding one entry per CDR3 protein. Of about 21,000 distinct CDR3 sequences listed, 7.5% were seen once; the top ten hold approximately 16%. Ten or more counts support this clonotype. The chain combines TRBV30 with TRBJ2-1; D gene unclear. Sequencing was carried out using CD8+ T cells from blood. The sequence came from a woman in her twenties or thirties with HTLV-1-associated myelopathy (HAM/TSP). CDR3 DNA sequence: TGTGCCTGGAGTGTAGCAGGAATCGATGAGCAGTTCTTC. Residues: CAWSVAGIDEQFF.